This T cell receptor beta chain was sequenced for a study of T cell clonotyping in hematopoietic cell transplantation. Study-wide points: Pathologically expanded recipient clonotypes increased progressively from day 30 to day 180 as diversity fell. Few recipient clonotypes overlapped donors; over 95% were de novo at given depth.

Recipient blood drawn about 28 days pretransplant and days 30, 100, 180 after. Sequenced by immunoSEQ multiplex PCR; TCRdb stores in-frame clones only, minus some. The sample gives roughly 13,000 clones, just over 95% of which show up once; less than 4.5% is in the top ten. Notes on this clone: The antigen remains unidentified.

The sample consisted of peripheral blood mononuclear cells, taken 30 days after allogeneic stem cell transplant. The clonotype originates from a female patient between 50 and 60 years old who had an allogeneic stem cell transplant from an unrelated donor, so T cells may come from the graft donor. Some clones in this sample may be carry-over from other donors' samples.

This chain's CDR3 is CASSEGTVNSPLHF. The CDR3 bases are TGCGCCAGCAGCGAAGGGACAGTTAATTCACCCCTCCACTTT. The chain links TRBV5-1 to TRBJ1-6; TRBD1 agrees at 7 bases. The CDR3 is made up of 14 amino acids. V lost 4 bases and J lost 6; bases outside the gene matches: 4. The germline CDR1 and CDR2 sequences are SGHRS and YFSETQ.